This T cell receptor (beta chain) is from a study of T cells in Graves' hyperthyroidism and ophthalmopathy. General study results and limits: In the blood, most expanded thyroid clonotypes above 0.001 appeared as well.

The CDR3 covers 14 residues. The germline gives CDR1 LNHDA, CDR2 SQIVND (reference sequence). V was trimmed by 4 bases and J by 1 base, leaving 11 bases between them. The definition of stable Graves' hyperthyroidism was no ophthalmopathy progression within 18 months. TCR beta CDR3 regions were amplified from RNA transcripts. First-round RT-PCR of the TCR CDR3 relied on the HTBI primer set. TCRdb re-analysed the multiplex PCR reads in MiXCR, keeping a single row per CDR3 protein. The sample carries about 210,000 distinct CDR3 sequences, roughly a sixth recorded once. This clonotype was observed a handful of times. Its antigen remains unidentified.

This chain uses TRBV19 with TRBJ2-7, with D maybe TRBD1 (5 bases). Sequencing was performed on blood. The sequence was collected from a man over 45 with Graves' hyperthyroidism. The CDR3 bases are TGTGCCAGTAGTACAGGGTTAGAGTCCTACGAGCAGTACTTC. Residues: CASSTGLESYEQYF.